This entry lists 18 T cell receptor beta chains sequenced from one sample in a study of cytomegalovirus exposure and HLA in healthy donors. Researchers ran the PCR with 60 Vbeta and 13 Jbeta primers. Assay: immunoSEQ multiplex PCR; the TCRdb copy retains only in-frame clones and omits some. The sample carries a few hundred thousand clones, 70% to 80% recorded once. Sequenced sample: PBMCs. These receptors came from a woman aged 30 to 39 in good health and CMV-seronegative.

The chain links TRBV30 to TRBJ1-5; D remains ambiguous. Trimming cost V 3 bases and J 3 bases, with 12 bases left between them. This CDR3 comprises 14 residues. The germline gives CDR1 GTSNPN, CDR2 SVGIG (reference sequence). CDR3 region: CAWSEDNNNQPQHF. CDR3 DNA sequence: TGTGCCTGGAGCGAAGACAACAACAATCAGCCCCAGCATTTT.

This chain uses TRBV5-1 with TRBJ2-1; 8 bases are shared with TRBD2. CDR3 length: 16 amino acids. Germline assignment: CDR1 SGHRS and CDR2 YFSETQ. J gave up 6 bases and V 2 bases, and 10 bases lay outside the gene matches. CDR3 nucleotides: TGCGCCAGCAGCTTACAGGCGGGAGGATTCTCCAATGAGCAGTTCTTC. Protein: CASSLQAGGFSNEQFF.

This chain links TRBV4-1 with TRBJ2-5, with 7 bases matching TRBD2. The CDR3 runs to 16 residues. The germline V gene encodes CDR1 MGHRA and CDR2 YSYEKL. V shed 1 base and J 2 bases; nucleotides not matched to a gene: 7. The CDR3 loop is CASSQGASSGQETQYF. The CDR3 DNA sequence: TGCGCCAGCAGCCAAGGGGCCTCTAGCGGACAAGAGACCCAGTACTTC.

This clone was observed a few times. V gene TRBV20-1 combines with J gene TRBJ2-5; TRBD2 might be the D (6 bases). Germline lookup yields CDR1 DFQATT and CDR2 SNEGSKA (reference sequence). The CDR3 covers 11 residues. The CDR3 here is CSVEGKETQYF. CDR3 nucleotide sequence: TGCTCAGTGGAGGGGAAAGAGACCCAGTACTTC.

The rearrangement joins TRBV2 to TRBJ2-7; a weak D match, TRBD2 (6 bases). The V gene's germline CDR1 is SNHLY and CDR2 FYNNEI. CDR3 length equals 14 residues. V lost 6 bases and J lost 4, with 16 bases in between. The CDR3 DNA reads TGTGCCAGCAGCCCACCTGGACTACTTTACGAGCAGTACTTC. This encodes CASSPPGLLYEQYF. The variable domain in full, completed from reference TRBV2 and TRBJ2-7, reads EPEVTQTPSHQVTQMGQEVILRCVPISNHLYFYWYRQILGQKVEFLVSFYNNEISEKSEIFDDQFSVERPDGSNFTLKIRSTKLEDSAMYFCASSPPGLLYEQYFGPGTRLTVT.

In regard to this clone: Relative to the germline gene, one junction end is altered; a read error may explain this. This chain connects TRBV29-1 to TRBJ1-2; D call uncertain. From germline, CDR1 is SQVTM and CDR2 ANQGSEA. The CDR3 has 11 amino acids. CDR3: CRVDDIYGYNF. The CDR3 DNA reads TGCAGAGTCGACGACATCTATGGCTACAACTTC.

The chain combines TRBV7-8 with TRBJ2-1, with D maybe TRBD2 (6 bases). The V gene lost 4 bases and the J gene lost 6 bases, with 13 bases spanning the gap. CDR1 is SGHVS, CDR2 FQNEAQ, per germline. The CDR3 is 14 amino acids. CDR3 sequence: CASSWDWGINEQFF. CDR3 bases: TGTGCCAGCAGCTGGGACTGGGGGATCAATGAGCAGTTCTTC.

In the case of this clone: At one of its ends the junction is not consistent with the germline gene, which may arise from a read error. The genes are TRBV7-9 and TRBJ1-2; TRBD1 matches at 7 bases. Germline V CDR1 and CDR2: SEHNR, FQNEAQ (reference sequence). CDR3 length: 13 amino acids. The CDR3 reads CSSSLAGGYGYTF. CDR3 in DNA: TGTTCCAGCAGCTTAGCAGGGGGCTATGGCTACACCTTC.

The CDR3 reads CASSGGREVEQFF. The CDR3 bases are TGTGCCAGCAGTGGAGGCAGGGAAGTTGAGCAGTTCTTC. The rearrangement links TRBV2 to TRBJ2-1, with D possibly being TRBD1 (5 bases). Germline CDR1 reads SNHLY; CDR2 reads FYNNEI. The ends were cut back, 4 bases at V and 9 bases at J, with 13 bases in the middle. CDR3 size: 13 residues.

Note on this clone: At one end the junction does not follow the germline gene, possibly because of a read error. The chain employs TRBV7-9 and TRBJ1-2; TRBD1 is a possible D gene (6 bases). This CDR3 contains 13 residues. Per the germline V gene, CDR1 is SEHNR and CDR2 is FQNEAQ (reference sequence). The CDR3 DNA follows: TGTTCCAGCAGCTCCAAGGGGGTCCATGGCTACACCTTC. Its translation: CSSSSKGVHGYTF.

The chain joins TRBV4-1 to TRBJ1-1; 9 bases are a match to TRBD1. Germline CDR1 MGHRA, CDR2 YSYEKL. Trimming took 0 bases from V and 5 from J; bases not matched to a gene: 4. The CDR3 sequence is 15 residues long. Here the CDR3 DNA reads TGCGCCAGCAGCCAAGAACAGGGGGCAAGGACTGAAGCTTTCTTT. Its protein product is CASSQEQGARTEAFF.

This clone has ten or more counts. Other DNA sequences in this specimen translate into the identical CDR3. The chain has TRBV6-6 and TRBJ1-1, with D tentatively TRBD1 (5 bases). The germline V and J ends were trimmed by 0 bases and 4 bases, with 9 bases remaining between them. The CDR3 runs 14 residues. The germline gives CDR1 MNHNY, CDR2 SVGAGI (reference sequence). CDR3 DNA sequence: TGTGCCAGCAGTTACTCGGCCGGGGGCACTGAAGCTTTCTTT. Residues: CASSYSAGGTEAFF.

V usage is TRBV29-1 and J usage is TRBJ2-7, with a tentative D call TRBD1 (5 bases). Per the germline V gene, CDR1 is SQVTM and CDR2 is ANQGSEA. The CDR3 is 13 residues long. Trimming cost V 7 bases and J 3 bases, with 16 bases left between them. This CDR3 reads CSATSRQHYEQYF. The CDR3 coding sequence is TGCAGCGCCACCAGCCGACAGCACTACGAGCAGTACTTC.

The rearrangement joins TRBV7-3 to TRBJ1-3; D possibly corresponds to TRBD1 (5 bases). Per the germline V gene, CDR1 is SGHTA and CDR2 is FQGTGA. Between the trimmed V and J ends, which lost 5 bases and 4 bases, there was a span of 9 bases. CDR3 length: 13 residues. The CDR3 nucleotides read TGTGCCAGCAGCCCCGGACAAGGAAACACCATATATTTT. This gives the protein CASSPGQGNTIYF.

The V and J genes are TRBV5-1 and TRBJ2-7; D not certain. Per the germline V gene, CDR1 is SGHRS and CDR2 is YFSETQ. This CDR3 region has 14 residues. Trimming stripped 0 bases from V and 6 bases from J, with 13 bases between. CDR3 sequence: CASSLGRFDGEQYF. DNA for the CDR3: TGCGCCAGCAGCTTGGGCAGGTTTGACGGCGAGCAGTACTTC.

V is TRBV5-1 and J is TRBJ2-2; 8 bases map to TRBD1. Unmatched junction bases numbered 2, after V lost 4 bases and J lost 6 bases. Germline V gene lookup returns CDR1 SGHRS and CDR2 YFSETQ. This CDR3 region has 13 residues. CDR3 bases: TGCGCCAGCAGCACGGGACAGGCCGGGGAGCTGTTTTTT. Translation: CASSTGQAGELFF.

This clone was found a few times. The rearrangement uses TRBV11-2 and TRBJ1-1; D unclear. V was trimmed by 8 bases and J by 4 bases, leaving 20 bases between them. Germline CDR1 is SGHAT and CDR2 is FQNNGV. The CDR3 is 15 amino acids. CDR3 sequence (DNA): TGTGCCAGCCGATACACCCCGCAAAGGAGCACTGAAGCTTTCTTT. Translated: CASRYTPQRSTEAFF. Complete variable domain (other parts from reference TRBV11-2 and TRBJ1-1): EAGVAQSPRYKIIEKRQSVAFWCNPISGHATLYWYQQILGQGPKLLIQFQNNGVVDDSQLPKDRFSAERLKGVDSTLKIQPAKLEDSAVYLCASRYTPQRSTEAFFGQGTRLTVV.

The chain has TRBV19 and TRBJ1-1; unclear D gene. CDR3 size: 13 residues. V was trimmed by 0 bases and J by 11 bases, leaving 13 bases between them. CDR1 and CDR2 from the germline V gene are LNHDA and SQIVND (reference sequence). CDR3 coding DNA: TGTGCCAGTAGTATAGATCTACTACCTCGGGCTTTCTTT. Translation gives CASSIDLLPRAFF.